This T cell receptor (beta chain) originates from a study of blood T cell repertoires in COVID-19. On the study more broadly: PBMCs, B-cell-depleted T cells, or T cells were the source of the cDNA or gDNA that made up the material.

Assay: immunoSEQ multiplex PCR; the TCRdb copy retains only in-frame clones and omits some. Of about 440,000 clones detected, approximately 90% appear once; the ten largest clones hold about 2.1%. Germline values: CDR1 MNHEY, CDR2 SVGAGI. The germline V and J ends were trimmed by 4 bases and 1 base, with 12 bases remaining between them. The CDR3 is 15 residues long. Participants were aged roughly 18 to 100 years from about two dozen US areas. The TCR was taken from a woman aged 18-30 years with acute COVID-19. The V call is TRBV6-5, the J call TRBJ2-3; D perhaps matches TRBD2 (6 bases). Sequenced input: PBMCs or T cells enriched from blood (not recorded which). The CDR3 nucleotides read TGTGCCAGCAGTTTTGGGGGAGGCGGCACAGATACGCAGTATTTT. Translation gives CASSFGGGGTDTQYF.